The 9 T cell receptor beta chains listed next were all sequenced from one sample in a study of blood T cell repertoires in COVID-19. Here immunoSEQ multiplex PCR was the method, and the copy in TCRdb shows in-frame clones only, minus some. The table includes some 180,000 clones, 70% to 90% detected once. Sequencing was performed on peripheral blood. These receptors all come from a woman at least 80 years old with COVID-19, enrolled during active disease.

This clone occurred once. The V and J genes are TRBV7-2 and TRBJ2-5, with D possibly matching TRBD1 (6 bases). Trimming pared 1 base from V and 6 bases from J, leaving 9 bases between. The CDR3 is 13 residues long. Looked up from germline, CDR1 is SGHTA and CDR2 is FQGNSA. The CDR3 loop reads CASSLGRGKTQYF. The CDR3 DNA follows: TGTGCCAGCAGCTTAGGCAGGGGCAAGACCCAGTACTTC.

The V and J genes are TRBV5-1 and TRBJ2-3, with 11 bases identical to TRBD1. Unmatched junction bases numbered 5, after V lost 7 bases and J lost 4 bases. The CDR3 length is 14 residues. Per the germline V gene, CDR1 is SGHRS and CDR2 is YFSETQ. CDR3 in amino acids: CASLRTGGADTQYF. Written as DNA, the CDR3 is TGCGCCAGCCTTAGGACAGGGGGCGCAGATACGCAGTATTTT.

The V call is TRBV5-4, the J call TRBJ2-5, with 7 bases lining up with TRBD2. Germline trimming cut 0 bases from V and 4 bases from J; bases unmatched to any gene: 0. The CDR3 covers 13 residues. From germline, CDR1 is SGHNT and CDR2 YYREEE (reference sequence). The chain's CDR3 is CASSLGLAETQYF. CDR3 in DNA: TGTGCCAGCAGCTTGGGACTAGCAGAGACCCAGTACTTC.

This clone was found a few times. J is TRBJ1-3 and V is TRBV28; the D gene is possibly TRBD1 (6 bases). Germline CDR1 MDHEN, CDR2 SYDVKM. V lost 7 bases and J lost 4, with 20 bases in between. The CDR3 is made up of 16 amino acids. In DNA, the CDR3 is TGTGCCAGCAATACACCAGGGGTCGGCTCCGGAAACACCATATATTTT. Translated: CASNTPGVGSGNTIYF.

The chain links TRBV7-6 to TRBJ1-1; 10 bases are shared with TRBD1. Germline V gene lookup returns CDR1 SGHVS and CDR2 FNYEAQ. The CDR3 runs to 16 residues. V was pared by 1 base and J by 2 bases, with 4 bases of the junction left unmatched. CDR3 loop: CASSLGGTGVNTEAFF. The CDR3 nucleotides are TGTGCCAGCAGCTTAGGCGGGACAGGGGTTAACACTGAAGCTTTCTTT.

The count of this clone is one. V gene TRBV19 combines with J gene TRBJ2-2; tentatively, D is TRBD2 (5 bases). The germline V gene has CDR1 LNHDA and CDR2 SQIVND (reference sequence). The CDR3 covers 15 residues. Trimming removed 3 bases from V and 4 bases from J, with 12 bases in between. The CDR3 sequence is CASSIGGRSTGELFF. The CDR3 nucleotides are TGTGCCAGTAGTATTGGTGGGAGATCCACCGGGGAGCTGTTTTTT.

The CDR3 DNA follows: TGTGCCAGCAGCCGGGGGGCAGGGGGCCAGATAGTGGGTGAAAAACTGTTTTTT. This encodes CASSRGAGGQIVGEKLFF. This rearrangement joins TRBV4-2 to TRBJ1-4, with 8 bases lining up with TRBD1. Losses at the gene ends were 4 bases for V and 7 bases for J; bases not matched to a gene: 17. Germline CDR1 is LGHNA and CDR2 is YNFKEQ. The CDR3 runs to 18 residues.

The CDR3, as DNA: TGTGCCAGCAGATGGAGACCGGGACAGGGGAGTGAAAAACTGTTTTTT. This sequence encodes CASRWRPGQGSEKLFF. The chain recombines TRBV7-2 with TRBJ1-4; 10 positions agree with TRBD1. This CDR3 is built from 16 residues. V lost 6 bases and J lost 7; bases outside the gene matches: 11. Germline CDR1 is SGHTA and CDR2 is FQGNSA.

This chain links TRBV20-1 with TRBJ2-1; D perhaps matches TRBD2 (5 bases). The CDR3 covers 11 residues. The V end was cut by 0 bases, the J end by 10 bases, with 7 bases between. Germline assignment: CDR1 DFQATT and CDR2 SNEGSKA (reference sequence). The CDR3 coding sequence is TGCAGTGCTAGAGATAGGAGGGAGCAGTTCTTC. Translation gives CSARDRREQFF.